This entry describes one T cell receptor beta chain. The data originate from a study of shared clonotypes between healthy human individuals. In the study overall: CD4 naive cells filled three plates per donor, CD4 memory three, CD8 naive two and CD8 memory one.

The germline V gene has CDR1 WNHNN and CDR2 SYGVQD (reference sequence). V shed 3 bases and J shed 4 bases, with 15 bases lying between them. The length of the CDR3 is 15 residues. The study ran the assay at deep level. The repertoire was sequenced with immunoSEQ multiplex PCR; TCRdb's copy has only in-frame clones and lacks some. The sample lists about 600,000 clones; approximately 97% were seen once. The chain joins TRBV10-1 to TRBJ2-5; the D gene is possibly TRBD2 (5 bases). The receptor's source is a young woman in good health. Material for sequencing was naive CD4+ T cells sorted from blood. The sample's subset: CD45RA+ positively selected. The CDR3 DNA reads TGCGCCAGCAGTGAACCGAGCCCCGCGGGAGAGACCCAGTACTTC. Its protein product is CASSEPSPAGETQYF.